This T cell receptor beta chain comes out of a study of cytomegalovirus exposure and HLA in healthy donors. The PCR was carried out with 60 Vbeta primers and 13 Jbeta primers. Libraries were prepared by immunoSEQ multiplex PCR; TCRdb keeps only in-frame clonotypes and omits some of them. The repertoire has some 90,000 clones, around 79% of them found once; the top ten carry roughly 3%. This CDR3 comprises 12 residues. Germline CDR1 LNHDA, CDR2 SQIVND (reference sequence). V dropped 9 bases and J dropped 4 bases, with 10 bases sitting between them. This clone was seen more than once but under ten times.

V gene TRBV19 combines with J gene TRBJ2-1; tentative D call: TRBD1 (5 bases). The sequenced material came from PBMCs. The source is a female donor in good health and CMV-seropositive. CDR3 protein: CASGPGYNEQFF. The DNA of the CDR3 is TGTGCCAGCGGGCCAGGGTACAATGAGCAGTTCTTC.